The present T cell receptor beta chain was sequenced within a study of long-term antiretroviral therapy in people with HIV. The CDR3 is 19 amino acids. Trimming cost V 0 bases and J 0 bases; bases outside gene matches: 11. CDR1 and CDR2 (germline): LGHNA, YSLEER. A v3.0 immunoSEQ assay was performed at survey level. Libraries were prepared by immunoSEQ multiplex PCR; TCRdb keeps only in-frame clonotypes and omits some of them. The sample records roughly 38,000 clones, 80% being singletons. Findings and limits, study-wide: Dominance of pre-ART expanded clones persisted, fluctuating and often declining after ART. Information on adherence to ART, viral resistance or therapy changes was unavailable. After ART, diversity increased yet remained lower than transplant donor controls.

Turning to this clone: Its antigen is unknown.

This TCR was sampled from a man aged 25-45 years with HIV. This sample comprised unsorted PBMCs, obtained 3.4 years after starting antiretroviral therapy. The V call is TRBV4-3, the J call TRBJ2-1; 7 bases line up with TRBD1. The CDR3 protein is CASSQDSPFKGASYNEQFF. The CDR3 region has the DNA TGCGCCAGCAGCCAAGATTCCCCCTTTAAGGGGGCCTCCTACAATGAGCAGTTCTTC.